This TCR beta chain is from a study of blood T cell repertoires in COVID-19. Repertoires were generated with immunoSEQ multiplex PCR, while TCRdb's copy carries only in-frame clones and drops some. The sample carries some 75,000 clones, 86% recorded once. This TCR was sampled from an elderly man with COVID-19, enrolled during active disease. The sample taken for sequencing was peripheral blood.

In DNA, the CDR3 is TGTGCCAGTAGTTTCTCGATCCCGAGGGCCAATCAGCCCCAGCATTTT. This codes for CASSFSIPRANQPQHF. This chain links TRBV19 with TRBJ1-5; D call uncertain. The V end lost 5 bases, the J end lost 3 bases, and 17 bases lay between the germline ends. From germline, CDR1 is LNHDA and CDR2 SQIVND (reference sequence). The CDR3 runs to 16 residues.